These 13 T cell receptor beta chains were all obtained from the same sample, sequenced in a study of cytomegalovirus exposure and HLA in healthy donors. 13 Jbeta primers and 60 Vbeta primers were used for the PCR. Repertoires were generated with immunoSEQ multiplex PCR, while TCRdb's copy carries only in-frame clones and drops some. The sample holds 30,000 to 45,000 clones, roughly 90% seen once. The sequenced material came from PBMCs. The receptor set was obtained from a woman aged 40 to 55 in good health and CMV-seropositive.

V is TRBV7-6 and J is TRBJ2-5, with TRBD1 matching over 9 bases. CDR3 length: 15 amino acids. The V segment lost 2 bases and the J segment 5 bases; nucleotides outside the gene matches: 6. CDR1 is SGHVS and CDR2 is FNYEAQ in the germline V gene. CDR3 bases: TGTGCCAGCAGCTTACGTACAGGGGGCCCGGAGACCCAGTACTTC. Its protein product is CASSLRTGGPETQYF.

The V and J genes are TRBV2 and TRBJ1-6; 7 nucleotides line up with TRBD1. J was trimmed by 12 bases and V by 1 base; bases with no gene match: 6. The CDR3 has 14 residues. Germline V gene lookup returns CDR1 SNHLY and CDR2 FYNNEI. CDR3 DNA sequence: TGTGCCAGCAGTGAAGAGGGGGCGATTGGACCCCTCCACTTT. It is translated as CASSEEGAIGPLHF.

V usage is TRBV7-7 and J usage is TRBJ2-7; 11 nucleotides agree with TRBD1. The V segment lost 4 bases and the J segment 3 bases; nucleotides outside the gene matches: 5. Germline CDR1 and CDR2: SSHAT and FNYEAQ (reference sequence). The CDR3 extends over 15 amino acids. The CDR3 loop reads CASSSGQGAGYEQYF. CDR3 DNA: TGTGCCAGCAGCTCCGGACAGGGGGCGGGCTACGAGCAGTACTTC.

CDR3 nucleotides: TGTGCCTGGAGTGTACCGACAGGTAGTGGTCGAGGGGGCACTGAAGCTTTCTTT. Protein sequence: CAWSVPTGSGRGGTEAFF. This chain joins TRBV30 and TRBJ1-1, with D maybe TRBD1 (6 bases). V dropped 0 bases and J dropped 4 bases, with 24 bases sitting between them. The CDR3 loop spans 18 amino acids. CDR1 is GTSNPN, CDR2 SVGIG, per germline (reference sequence).

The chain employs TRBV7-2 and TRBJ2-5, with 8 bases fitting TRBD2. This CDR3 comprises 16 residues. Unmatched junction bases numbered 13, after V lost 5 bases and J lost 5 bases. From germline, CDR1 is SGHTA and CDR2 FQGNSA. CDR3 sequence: CASSTQAGTSFETQYF. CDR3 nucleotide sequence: TGTGCCAGCAGCACGCAAGCCGGGACTAGTTTTGAGACCCAGTACTTC.

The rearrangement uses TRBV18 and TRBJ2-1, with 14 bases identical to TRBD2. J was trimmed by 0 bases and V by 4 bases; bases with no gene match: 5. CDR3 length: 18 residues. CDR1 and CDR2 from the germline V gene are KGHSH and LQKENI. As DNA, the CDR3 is TGTGCCAGCTCACGATGGACTAGCGGGGGGAGCTCCTACAATGAGCAGTTCTTC. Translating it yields CASSRWTSGGSSYNEQFF.

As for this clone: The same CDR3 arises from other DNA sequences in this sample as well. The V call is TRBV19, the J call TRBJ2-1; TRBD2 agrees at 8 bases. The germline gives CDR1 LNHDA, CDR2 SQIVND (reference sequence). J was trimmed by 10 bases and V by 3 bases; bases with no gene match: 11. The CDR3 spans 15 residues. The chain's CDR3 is CASSMRRGAPGEQFF. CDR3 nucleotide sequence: TGTGCCAGTAGTATGAGGCGGGGGGCCCCTGGGGAGCAGTTCTTC.

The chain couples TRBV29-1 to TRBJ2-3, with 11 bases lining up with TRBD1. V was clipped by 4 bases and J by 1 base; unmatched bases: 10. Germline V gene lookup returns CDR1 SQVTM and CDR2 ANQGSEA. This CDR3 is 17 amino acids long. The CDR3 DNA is TGCAGCGTTGGCAAACTGGGGGGACAGGGGGGCACAGATACGCAGTATTTT. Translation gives CSVGKLGGQGGTDTQYF.

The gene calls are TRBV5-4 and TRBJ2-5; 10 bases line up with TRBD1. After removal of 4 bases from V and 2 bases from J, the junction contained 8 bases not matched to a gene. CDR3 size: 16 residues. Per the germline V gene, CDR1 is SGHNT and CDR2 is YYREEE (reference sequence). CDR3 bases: TGTGCCAGCAGCCCGTACCGGGACAGGGGACAAGAGACCCAGTACTTC. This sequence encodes CASSPYRDRGQETQYF.

The DNA of the CDR3 is TGCGCCAGCAGCGCCGCAGGACAGGCTGAAGCTTTCTTT. Its translation is CASSAAGQAEAFF. The V and J genes are TRBV5-1 and TRBJ1-1; TRBD1 matches at 7 bases. The CDR3 covers 13 residues. Trimming cost V 4 bases and J 6 bases; bases outside gene matches: 6. Germline CDR1 and CDR2: SGHRS and YFSETQ.

As DNA, the CDR3 is TGTGCCAGCAGAAACAGGGGAGATGAGGAAAAACTGTTTTTT. This codes for CASRNRGDEEKLFF. V gene TRBV7-9 combines with J gene TRBJ1-4; 7 bases agree with TRBD1. Germline loops: CDR1 SEHNR, CDR2 FQNEAQ (reference sequence). The CDR3 sequence is 14 residues long. With V trimmed by 6 bases and J by 8 bases, 9 bases remained unmatched.

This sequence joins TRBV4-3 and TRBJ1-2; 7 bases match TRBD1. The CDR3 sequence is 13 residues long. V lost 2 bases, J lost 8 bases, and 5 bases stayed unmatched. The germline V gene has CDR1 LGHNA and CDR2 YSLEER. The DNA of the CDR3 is TGCGCCAGCAGCCAACGACAGGGCGGCGGCTACACCTTC. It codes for CASSQRQGGGYTF.

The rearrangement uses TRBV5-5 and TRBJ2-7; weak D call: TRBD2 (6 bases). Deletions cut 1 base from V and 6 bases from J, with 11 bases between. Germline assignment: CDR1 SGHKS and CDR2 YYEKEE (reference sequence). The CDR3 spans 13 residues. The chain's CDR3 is CASSLSGVFEQYF. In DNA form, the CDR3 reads TGTGCCAGCAGCTTGTCGGGGGTGTTCGAGCAGTACTTC.